The 25 T cell receptor beta chains below all came from one sample that was sequenced in a study of T cell clonotyping in hematopoietic cell transplantation. The time point was: recipient sample about 28 days before transplant, after cytoreduction. Profiling relied on immunoSEQ multiplex PCR, and the TCRdb table lists in-frame clones only, not all of them. The table includes tens of thousands of clones, more than 75% detected once. This specimen consisted of peripheral blood mononuclear cells, obtained before stem cell transplant. Source of these receptors: a man aged 60 to 69 with biphenotypic leukemia. Some clones in this sample may be carry-over from other donors' samples.

The V and J genes are TRBV4-1 and TRBJ1-2; D is unclear. This CDR3 region has 13 residues. The germline V gene has CDR1 MGHRA and CDR2 YSYEKL. The V end lost 6 bases, the J end lost 1 base, and 9 bases lay between the germline ends. CDR3 residues: CASSPRVNYGYTF. The CDR3 nucleotides are TGCGCCAGCAGTCCCCGGGTTAACTATGGCTACACCTTC.

The chain combines TRBV15 with TRBJ1-2; no definite D call. The V end lost 6 bases, the J end lost 1 base, and 6 bases lay between the germline ends. CDR1 LNHNV and CDR2 YYDKDF come from the germline V gene (reference sequence). The CDR3 has 12 residues. The CDR3 region has the DNA TGTGCCACCAGTGGGGATAACTATGGCTACACCTTC. It yields the protein CATSGDNYGYTF.

V usage is TRBV6-5 and J usage is TRBJ1-2; 8 nucleotides line up with TRBD1. The germline gives CDR1 MNHEY, CDR2 SVGAGI. J gave up 8 bases and V 10 bases, and 6 bases lay outside the gene matches. The CDR3 extends over 11 amino acids. The CDR3 loop is CATTGVRGYTF. In DNA form, the CDR3 reads TGTGCCACGACAGGGGTCAGAGGCTACACCTTC.

The chain is built from TRBV5-1 and TRBJ2-5; D unresolved. V shed 0 bases and J shed 3 bases, with 3 bases lying between them. This CDR3 has 12 amino acids. CDR1 and CDR2 (germline): SGHRS, YFSETQ. CDR3 DNA: TGCGCCAGCAGCTTGGCCGAAGAGACCCAGTACTTC. It encodes CASSLAEETQYF.

This clone was recorded only once. The chain joins TRBV9 to TRBJ1-4, with D uncertain. V was pared by 0 bases and J by 0 bases, with 9 bases between. Germline CDR1 is SGDLS and CDR2 is YYNGEE. The CDR3 loop spans 16 amino acids. CDR3 sequence: CASSVGTHSTNEKLFF. CDR3 in DNA: TGTGCCAGCAGCGTAGGGACCCACTCAACTAATGAAAAACTGTTTTTT.

This clone was recorded a few times. The genes are TRBV5-4 and TRBJ1-2, with D hard to call. V was shortened by 2 bases and J by 1 base, with 9 bases between the two germline ends. The length of the CDR3 is 14 residues. Looked up from germline, CDR1 is SGHNT and CDR2 is YYREEE (reference sequence). The CDR3 region is CASSLESYNYGYTF. The CDR3 nucleotides read TGTGCCAGCAGCTTAGAGAGTTATAACTATGGCTACACCTTC.

The rearrangement links TRBV11-2 to TRBJ2-1, with D perhaps matching TRBD2 (5 bases). The CDR3 is made up of 15 amino acids. Trimming pared 2 bases from V and 0 bases from J, leaving 8 bases between. CDR1 SGHAT and CDR2 FQNNGV come from the germline V gene. DNA for the CDR3: TGTGCCAGCAGCTTAAGCGGAATCTCCTACAATGAGCAGTTCTTC. It codes for CASSLSGISYNEQFF.

The chain joins TRBV7-9 to TRBJ2-7, with TRBD1 identical over 11 bases. Germline lookup yields CDR1 SEHNR and CDR2 FQNEAQ (reference sequence). Losses at the gene ends were 4 bases for V and 3 bases for J; bases not matched to a gene: 5. CDR3 length equals 15 residues. The CDR3 loop reads CASSSGQGAIYEQYF. The CDR3 region has the DNA TGTGCCAGCAGCTCCGGACAGGGGGCAATCTACGAGCAGTACTTC.

This clone was seen a single time. The chain combines TRBV19 with TRBJ2-5, with D tentatively TRBD2 (7 bases). Germline V gives CDR1 LNHDA, CDR2 SQIVND (reference sequence). The CDR3 loop spans 16 amino acids. The germline V and J ends were trimmed by 6 bases and 5 bases, with 22 bases remaining between them. CDR3 loop: CASSLMPPEGGETQYF. The CDR3 DNA reads TGTGCCAGTAGCCTGATGCCCCCGGAGGGGGGGGAGACCCAGTACTTC.

J is TRBJ1-2 and V is TRBV11-3, with 10 bases fitting TRBD1. Trimming cost V 6 bases and J 0 bases; bases outside gene matches: 19. The germline CDR1 and CDR2 sequences are SGHNT and YENEEA. CDR3 length: 20 residues. CDR3 region: CASSLSGTGERGDTNYGYTF. For the CDR3, the DNA is TGTGCCAGCAGTCTCTCCGGGACAGGGGAAAGAGGTGACACTAACTATGGCTACACCTTC.

The chain recombines TRBV4-1 with TRBJ2-1; D unresolved. Germline CDR1 reads MGHRA; CDR2 reads YSYEKL. Trimming stripped 4 bases from V and 4 bases from J, with 8 bases between. This CDR3 spans 13 amino acids. CDR3 DNA sequence: TGCGCCAGCAGCCGTCAGGCTTACAATGAGCAGTTCTTC. It codes for CASSRQAYNEQFF.

This clone was counted only a few times. The chain links TRBV9 to TRBJ2-1; 7 nucleotides match TRBD2. Germline lookup yields CDR1 SGDLS and CDR2 YYNGEE. The CDR3 consists of 15 residues. Unmatched junction bases numbered 7, after V lost 0 bases and J lost 7 bases. CDR3 in amino acids: CASSVDVAGYNEQFF. CDR3 nucleotides: TGTGCCAGCAGCGTAGACGTAGCGGGCTATAATGAGCAGTTCTTC.

This clone was seen only once. This rearrangement joins TRBV6-6 to TRBJ2-3; 8 nucleotides align to TRBD1. The CDR3 is 14 residues long. Trimming removed 5 bases from V and 4 bases from J; junction bases left unmatched: 5. CDR1 and CDR2 from the germline V gene are MNHNY and SVGAGI (reference sequence). As DNA, the CDR3 is TGTGCCAGCAGTGACGGGACAGGACCAGATACGCAGTATTTT. Its translation is CASSDGTGPDTQYF.

The chain employs TRBV5-1 and TRBJ2-2, with D maybe TRBD1 (6 bases). The CDR3 has 15 residues. In germline, CDR1 is SGHRS, CDR2 YFSETQ. V lost 1 base to trimming and J lost 4 bases, with 11 bases between them. The CDR3 region is CASSLLAGATGELFF. DNA of the CDR3: TGCGCCAGCAGCTTGCTGGCAGGGGCCACCGGGGAGCTGTTTTTT.

The rearrangement uses TRBV2 and TRBJ1-1; TRBD1 is a possible D gene (5 bases). Looked up from germline, CDR1 is SNHLY and CDR2 is FYNNEI. Trimming cost V 4 bases and J 7 bases, with 13 bases left between them. The CDR3 extends over 13 amino acids. The CDR3 nucleotides read TGTGCCAGCAGTGTGGAGCAGGGCAGTGAAGCTTTCTTT. Translating gives CASSVEQGSEAFF.

The V gene is TRBV11-2, the J gene TRBJ2-7, with no clear D. Germline V gives CDR1 SGHAT, CDR2 FQNNGV. This CDR3 comprises 12 residues. Trimming took off 5 bases at V and 3 bases at J, with 8 bases between the two ends. The CDR3 loop is CASSPQFYEQYF. CDR3 bases: TGTGCCAGCAGCCCCCAATTCTACGAGCAGTACTTC. Full variable domain (outside the CDR3, taken from reference TRBV11-2 and TRBJ2-7): EAGVAQSPRYKIIEKRQSVAFWCNPISGHATLYWYQQILGQGPKLLIQFQNNGVVDDSQLPKDRFSAERLKGVDSTLKIQPAKLEDSAVYLCASSPQFYEQYFGPGTRLTVT.

The chain uses TRBV30 and TRBJ2-1; TRBD2 is a possible D gene (6 bases). Trimming cost V 4 bases and J 1 base, with 17 bases left between them. Germline assignment: CDR1 GTSNPN and CDR2 SVGIG (reference sequence). CDR3 length: 16 residues. This chain's CDR3 is CAWTTRRAGSYNEQFF. CDR3 coding DNA: TGTGCCTGGACCACCCGGAGGGCCGGATCCTACAATGAGCAGTTCTTC.

The chain is built from TRBV5-1 and TRBJ2-2, with D unresolved. V lost 4 bases to trimming and J lost 3 bases, with 10 bases between them. Germline loops: CDR1 SGHRS, CDR2 YFSETQ. The CDR3 is 14 amino acids. CDR3 amino acids: CASSILRDTGELFF. For the CDR3, the DNA is TGCGCCAGCAGCATTCTCCGGGACACCGGGGAGCTGTTTTTT.

The chain employs TRBV30 and TRBJ1-2; D remains unclear. From germline, CDR1 is GTSNPN and CDR2 SVGIG (reference sequence). Trimming removed 3 bases at V and 3 bases at J, with 11 bases between. The CDR3 spans 13 residues. This CDR3 is CAWRESGDYGYTF. For the CDR3, the DNA is TGTGCCTGGAGGGAAAGTGGAGACTATGGCTACACCTTC.

The chain combines TRBV27 with TRBJ2-7; D is possibly TRBD2 (6 bases). The germline V gene has CDR1 MNHEY and CDR2 SMNVEV (reference sequence). The CDR3 consists of 16 residues. The V end lost 0 bases, the J end lost 1 base, and 13 bases lay between the germline ends. CDR3 bases: TGTGCCAGCAGTTTATCGGGCCAGGGAGGATCCTACGAGCAGTACTTC. Amino acids: CASSLSGQGGSYEQYF.

The gene calls are TRBV27 and TRBJ2-7; D uncertain. CDR1 is MNHEY, CDR2 SMNVEV, per germline (reference sequence). This CDR3 region has 16 residues. V was pared by 5 bases and J by 4 bases, with 21 bases between. The CDR3 DNA reads as TGTGCCAGCAGTCCCCTAAAGGGTTCGGCCCGATACGAGCAGTACTTC. Protein product: CASSPLKGSARYEQYF.

The chain joins TRBV6-5 to TRBJ1-5, with TRBD1 identical over 8 bases. J lost 6 bases, V lost 6 bases, and 4 bases had no gene match. This CDR3 spans 13 amino acids. CDR1 and CDR2 from the germline V gene are MNHEY and SVGAGI. The CDR3 sequence is CASSRTGLQPQHF. The DNA of the CDR3 is TGTGCCAGCAGCCGGACAGGGCTTCAGCCCCAGCATTTT.

V and J are TRBV9 and TRBJ2-3; possibly TRBD1 or TRBD2 for D (5 bases each). V was shortened by 4 bases and J by 2 bases, with 11 bases between the two germline ends. This CDR3 has 14 amino acids. Germline V gene data show CDR1 as SGDLS and CDR2 as YYNGEE. Here the CDR3 DNA reads TGTGCCAGCAGCTTCAGAGGGGACACAGATACGCAGTATTTT. It encodes CASSFRGDTDTQYF.

The rearrangement links TRBV2 to TRBJ2-7; 7 positions match TRBD1. The CDR3 consists of 12 residues. The J segment lost 9 bases and the V segment lost 3 bases, leaving 5 bases of the junction unmatched. Per germline, CDR1 SNHLY and CDR2 FYNNEI. CDR3 residues: CASSEDRLPQYF. CDR3 sequence (DNA): TGTGCCAGCAGTGAGGACAGGCTACCGCAGTACTTC. Complete variable domain (other parts from reference TRBV2 and TRBJ2-7): EPEVTQTPSHQVTQMGQEVILRCVPISNHLYFYWYRQILGQKVEFLVSFYNNEISEKSEIFDDQFSVERPDGSNFTLKIRSTKLEDSAMYFCASSEDRLPQYFGPGTRLTVT.

This clone is deemed medium-sized. This rearrangement joins TRBV7-2 to TRBJ2-2; 14 bases align to TRBD2. The germline V gene encodes CDR1 SGHTA and CDR2 FQGNSA. The CDR3 runs to 16 residues. The V gene end was trimmed by 5 bases and the J gene end by 9 bases; junction bases not matched to a gene: 8. CDR3 sequence: CASSRAGTSGSWELFF. The CDR3 DNA follows: TGTGCCAGCAGCCGGGCCGGGACTAGCGGGAGTTGGGAGCTGTTTTTT.